This entry concerns a single TCR beta chain. Its antigen is not identified. Researchers ran the PCR with 60 Vbeta and 13 Jbeta primers. Generated by immunoSEQ multiplex PCR, the TCRdb table keeps only in-frame clones and is missing some. Altogether roughly 220,000 clones are present, more than 75% being singletons, with the ten largest covering roughly 2.5%. The length of the CDR3 is 16 residues. The ends lost 9 bases at V and 4 bases at J; junction bases unmatched: 15. Germline values: CDR1 LNHDA, CDR2 SQIVND (reference sequence). The sample belongs to a study of cytomegalovirus exposure and HLA in healthy donors. Study-level results: Some V segments could not be told apart, so they were left out, TRBV6-2 and TRBV6-3 among them.

The V call is TRBV19, the J call TRBJ2-1; TRBD2 aligns across 7 bases. The sample comprised PBMCs. The receptor was derived from a woman aged 40 to 50 in good health and CMV-seronegative. The DNA for the CDR3 is TGTGCCAGCCTTAAACGGAGCGGGGCCCGTTACAATGAGCAGTTCTTC. It codes for CASLKRSGARYNEQFF.